The clone carrying this T cell receptor (beta chain) was counted many times. Its antigen is unknown. TCRdb passed the RT-PCR reads through MiXCR, listing each CDR3 protein once. The repertoire consists of 450,000 to 500,000 distinct CDR3 sequences, with approximately 11% occurring once and the leading ten covering approximately 12%. The data derive from a study of response to subunit inactivated influenza vaccine. Broader study findings: Each seasonal influenza vaccination recruits few new T cells, the authors suggested.

The germline gives CDR1 MGHDK, CDR2 SYGVNS. The CDR3 extends over 14 amino acids. V shed 1 base, J shed 3 bases, and the junction held 2 bases outside the gene matches. The sample was PBMCs from blood, taken 45 days after vaccination. This TCR was recovered from a man aged 45-60 years who received an inactivated influenza vaccine. The rearrangement joins TRBV25-1 to TRBJ1-2, with 7 bases lining up with TRBD1. CDR3 region: CASSEWDRYYGYTF. CDR3 sequence (DNA): TGTGCCAGCAGTGAATGGGACAGATACTATGGCTACACCTTC.